Listed here are 18 T cell receptor beta chains from one sample, sequenced in a study of a mutant IDH1 vaccine in newly diagnosed glioma. No antigen has been assigned to these receptors. Profiled with immunoSEQ multiplex PCR; TCRdb holds only in-frame clones, not every one. The sample shows 60,000 or so clones, 85% to 90% of them seen only once. As to time point: week 5, during vaccination. Mutant IDH1 20-mer peptide, at 300 ug, made up each vaccine dose, with topical imiquimod. Sequencing was performed on PBMCs, taken from a glioma patient whose treatment included an IDH1 peptide vaccine. These receptors were taken from a woman in her thirties or forties with glioma.

This clone was counted once. This chain uses TRBV6-1 with TRBJ2-1; possible D gene TRBD1, 5 bases. Per the germline V gene, CDR1 is MNHNS and CDR2 is SASEGT. With 3 bases removed from V and 4 bases from J, the gap between germline ends came to 10 bases. The CDR3 extends over 14 amino acids. In nucleotides, the CDR3 is TGTGCCAGCAGTGAGATTCAGGGTTACAATGAGCAGTTCTTC. This codes for CASSEIQGYNEQFF.

The V and J genes are TRBV27 and TRBJ1-1; 9 bases align to TRBD1. Germline trimming cut 2 bases from V and 6 bases from J; bases unmatched to any gene: 7. The CDR3 covers 15 residues. Germline V gene sequence: CDR1 MNHEY, CDR2 SMNVEV (reference sequence). CDR3: CASSLPGQGRSEAFF. CDR3 DNA: TGTGCCAGCAGTTTACCGGGACAGGGAAGGTCTGAAGCTTTCTTT.

The chain carries TRBV6-1 and TRBJ1-6; perhaps TRBD1 as D (5 bases). The CDR3 is made up of 15 amino acids. CDR1 is MNHNS, CDR2 SASEGT, per germline. V was trimmed by 5 bases and J by 7 bases, leaving 15 bases between them. The chain's CDR3 is CASSPRRDPNSPLHF. The DNA for the CDR3 is TGTGCCAGCAGTCCCCGCCGGGACCCCAATTCACCCCTCCACTTT.

The chain links TRBV4-3 to TRBJ1-2; the D gene is possibly TRBD1 (6 bases). Per the germline V gene, CDR1 is LGHNA and CDR2 is YSLEER. The V end lost 5 bases, the J end lost 0 bases, and 13 bases lay between the germline ends. This CDR3 has 15 amino acids. In nucleotides, the CDR3 is TGCGCCAGCAGCGTCGGGGGGCAATCTAACTATGGCTACACCTTC. It yields the protein CASSVGGQSNYGYTF.

This sequence joins TRBV5-6 and TRBJ1-2; 8 bases line up with TRBD1. V dropped 4 bases and J dropped 2; count of bases not matched to a gene: 4. Germline values: CDR1 SGHDT, CDR2 YYEEEE. CDR3 length: 14 amino acids. CDR3 in amino acids: CASSVNRGNYGYTF. CDR3 DNA: TGTGCCAGCAGCGTCAACAGGGGGAACTATGGCTACACCTTC.

This clone has only a few counts. This chain uses TRBV29-1 with TRBJ2-5; D is unclear. Germline V gene sequence: CDR1 SQVTM, CDR2 ANQGSEA. The CDR3 sequence is 14 residues long. Trimming pared 6 bases from V and 0 bases from J, leaving 14 bases between. The chain's CDR3 is CSVARLRYQETQYF. The CDR3 DNA follows: TGCAGCGTCGCCCGGCTGCGGTACCAAGAGACCCAGTACTTC.

The chain couples TRBV11-1 to TRBJ2-3, with D perhaps assigned TRBD1 or TRBD2 (5 bases each). This CDR3 has 15 residues. Per germline, CDR1 SGHAT and CDR2 FQDESV (reference sequence). V was shortened by 1 base and J by 5 bases, with 13 bases between the two germline ends. CDR3 in DNA: TGTGCCAGCAGCTTAGGAGGGGCCTTAGGAGATACGCAGTATTTT. Encoded protein: CASSLGGALGDTQYF.

The chain recombines TRBV11-2 with TRBJ2-7; the D is unclear. The V and J ends lost 3 bases and 3 bases respectively, with 9 bases between them. From germline, CDR1 is SGHAT and CDR2 FQNNGV. The CDR3 is 13 residues long. The CDR3 region is CASSFDMGYEQYF. CDR3 bases: TGTGCCAGCAGCTTTGACATGGGCTACGAGCAGTACTTC.

CDR3 sequence: CASSEMIGTAPYEQYF. The CDR3 DNA reads TGTGCCAGCAGTGAAATGATTGGGACAGCCCCATACGAGCAGTACTTC. The chain recombines TRBV25-1 with TRBJ2-7, with 7 bases that match TRBD1. This CDR3 contains 16 residues. With V trimmed by 2 bases and J by 4 bases, 11 bases remained unmatched. CDR1 MGHDK and CDR2 SYGVNS come from the germline V gene.

This clone was detected a few times. A read error may account for a junction end that differs from germline. The chain carries TRBV7-7 and TRBJ1-1, with D possibly being TRBD1 (5 bases). CDR3 size: 13 residues. CDR1 and CDR2 (germline): SSHAT, FNYEAQ (reference sequence). The DNA of the CDR3 is TGTGCTAGCAGCTTACAGGAGAACACTGAAGCTTTCTTT. It translates to CASSLQENTEAFF.

The rearrangement uses TRBV14 and TRBJ2-1; 8 nucleotides align to TRBD2. Germline-derived CDR1 and CDR2 are SGHDN and FVKESK. This CDR3 is 18 amino acids long. J lost 0 bases, V lost 3 bases, and 10 bases had no gene match. CDR3: CASSQTKLADSSYNEQFF. The CDR3 DNA reads TGTGCCAGCAGCCAGACGAAACTAGCGGATAGCTCCTACAATGAGCAGTTCTTC.

The genes are TRBV6-5 and TRBJ1-1; no definite D call. V gave up 0 bases and J gave up 9 bases, with 14 bases separating them. Germline assignment: CDR1 MNHEY and CDR2 SVGAGI. CDR3 size: 14 residues. CDR3 residues: CASSYSSTVVKAFF. In DNA form, the CDR3 reads TGTGCCAGCAGTTACTCGAGTACTGTCGTAAAAGCTTTCTTT.

This clone has only a few counts. The junction differs from germline at one of its ends, possibly a read error. The V call is TRBV5-1, the J call TRBJ1-1; D is undetermined. CDR1 SGHRS and CDR2 YFSETQ come from the germline V gene. The CDR3 runs to 15 residues. CDR3 nucleotides: TGCGCCAGCAGTTTGGAAGAGGGTGTGAACACTGAAGCTTTCTTT. Translation gives CASSLEEGVNTEAFF.

This chain uses TRBV7-9 with TRBJ2-7; D perhaps matches TRBD2 (6 bases). Looked up from germline, CDR1 is SEHNR and CDR2 is FQNEAQ (reference sequence). V lost 3 bases and J lost 3, with 12 bases in between. This CDR3 is 14 amino acids long. In DNA, the CDR3 is TGTGCCAGCAGCTTTGGGACTGGGATCTACGAGCAGTACTTC. Residues: CASSFGTGIYEQYF.

This chain links TRBV6-1 with TRBJ2-7; D not certain. Trimming took 7 bases from V and 0 from J, leaving 10 bases between them. Germline CDR1 and CDR2: MNHNS and SASEGT. This CDR3 is built from 13 residues. CDR3 DNA sequence: TGTGCCAGCACGACTCAGAGCTCCTACGAGCAGTACTTC. Protein sequence: CASTTQSSYEQYF.

This chain uses TRBV19 with TRBJ2-7; 8 bases map to TRBD2. Germline CDR1 is LNHDA and CDR2 is SQIVND (reference sequence). This CDR3 has 17 residues. V lost 1 base to trimming and J lost 5 bases; unmatched junction nucleotides: 13. The CDR3 coding sequence is TGTGCCAGTAGTATAGGGCGAACGGGACTAGATAAGAACGAGCAGTACTTC. Its translation: CASSIGRTGLDKNEQYF. The variable domain in full, with the rest retrieved from reference TRBV19 and TRBJ2-7, is DGGITQSPKYLFRKEGQNVTLSCEQNLNHDAMYWYRQDPGQGLRLIYYSQIVNDFQKGDIAEGYSVSREKKESFPLTVTSAQKNPTAFYLCASSIGRTGLDKNEQYFGPGTRLTVT.

This clone was seen more than once but under ten times. The CDR3 does not end in the conserved phenylalanine or tryptophan, so this is likely a read error. No DNA is shown, since the ends of the CDR3 on it are uncertain; the CDR3 is the one TCRdb lists. The chain combines TRBV7-9 with TRBJ1-2. The CDR3 has 13 amino acids, counting both end residues. Germline CDR1 is SEHNR and CDR2 is FQNEAQ (reference sequence). The CDR3 spells CASSLPNRLHLNI.

The chain uses TRBV30 and TRBJ2-5, with 9 bases matching TRBD2. Trimming cost V 0 bases and J 2 bases; bases outside gene matches: 4. This CDR3 spans 15 amino acids. Germline assignment: CDR1 GTSNPN and CDR2 SVGIG (reference sequence). CDR3 protein: CAWSVDSGSQETQYF. The CDR3 region has the DNA TGTGCCTGGAGTGTTGATAGCGGGAGTCAAGAGACCCAGTACTTC.